A selection of T cell receptor beta chains follows, all from one sample in a study of CD8 T cells in Susac syndrome. TCRdb passed the immunoSEQ multiplex PCR reads through MiXCR, listing each CDR3 protein once. The sample includes approximately 260,000 distinct CDR3 sequences, 90% to 97% seen only once; the top ten take around 0.1%. The sequenced material came from CD4+ T cells from PBMCs. These receptors all come from a human donor with Susac syndrome. CDR3s include the opening cysteine and the closing phenylalanine or tryptophan. Fields, in order: D gene, clone size, J gene, CDR3 length, V gene, CDR3 protein, CDR3 DNA. D genes are given only for firm matches. Clone size is given for some rows only: seen once, a few or many times, or a class if the clone is expanded.

D gene: TRBD2
clone size: once
J gene: TRBJ2-3
CDR3 length: 15
V gene: TRBV15
CDR3 protein: CATSRDPLAGVAQYF
CDR3 DNA: TGTGCCACCAGCAGAGATCCCCTAGCGGGAGTCGCGCAGTATTTT

D gene: .
clone size: .
J gene: TRBJ1-5
CDR3 length: 15
V gene: TRBV29-1
CDR3 protein: CSVSISDYSNQPQHF
CDR3 DNA: TGCAGCGTTTCTATATCCGATTATAGCAATCAGCCCCAGCATTTT

D gene: .
clone size: once
J gene: TRBJ2-1
CDR3 length: 11
V gene: TRBV20-1
CDR3 protein: CSAKAGWQLLF
CDR3 DNA: TGCAGTGCCAAGGCCGGTTGGCAGCTACTCTTC

D gene: .
clone size: few
J gene: TRBJ2-6
CDR3 length: 13
V gene: TRBV20-1
CDR3 protein: CSVGSSGANVLTF
CDR3 DNA: TGCAGTGTGGGGAGCTCTGGGGCCAACGTCCTGACTTTC

D gene: TRBD2
clone size: .
J gene: TRBJ2-1
CDR3 length: 15
V gene: TRBV6-5
CDR3 protein: CASRGPAGGPAEQFF
CDR3 DNA: TGTGCCAGCAGGGGGCCGGCGGGAGGGCCCGCTGAGCAGTTCTTC

D gene: TRBD2
clone size: .
J gene: TRBJ2-7
CDR3 length: 14
V gene: TRBV20-1
CDR3 protein: CSARRLAGIYEQYF
CDR3 DNA: TGCAGTGCTAGGAGACTAGCGGGGATCTACGAGCAGTACTTC

D gene: TRBD2
clone size: .
J gene: TRBJ2-3
CDR3 length: 17
V gene: TRBV9
CDR3 protein: CASSVGSSGTSTDTQYF
CDR3 DNA: TGTGCCAGCAGCGTAGGTTCTAGCGGGACTAGCACAGATACGCAGTATTTT

D gene: .
clone size: .
J gene: TRBJ2-5
CDR3 length: 14
V gene: TRBV11-2
CDR3 protein: CASSLEGGFETQYF
CDR3 DNA: TGTGCCAGCAGCTTAGAGGGCGGGTTTGAGACCCAGTACTTC

D gene: TRBD1
clone size: .
J gene: TRBJ1-5
CDR3 length: 15
V gene: TRBV12-3/TRBV12-4
CDR3 protein: CASSPPGGGHQPQHF
CDR3 DNA: TGTGCGAGCAGTCCCCCAGGAGGGGGCCATCAGCCCCAGCATTTT

D gene: .
clone size: .
J gene: TRBJ2-1
CDR3 length: 16
V gene: TRBV7-9
CDR3 protein: CASSESRDFAYNEQFF
CDR3 DNA: TGTGCCAGCAGCGAATCACGGGACTTCGCCTACAATGAGCAGTTCTTC

D gene: TRBD1
clone size: few
J gene: TRBJ2-1
CDR3 length: 14
V gene: TRBV7-2
CDR3 protein: CASNKDRDRGEQFF
CDR3 DNA: TGTGCCAGCAACAAGGACAGGGATAGGGGTGAGCAGTTCTTC

D gene: .
clone size: .
J gene: TRBJ2-4
CDR3 length: 15
V gene: TRBV6-6
CDR3 protein: CASSYGQLFENIQYF
CDR3 DNA: TGTGCCAGCAGTTACGGGCAGTTATTCGAAAACATTCAGTACTTC

D gene: .
clone size: .
J gene: TRBJ1-5
CDR3 length: 13
V gene: TRBV29-1
CDR3 protein: CSVGLRADGPQHF
CDR3 DNA: TGCAGCGTTGGTTTGAGGGCTGACGGGCCCCAGCATTTT

D gene: .
clone size: .
J gene: TRBJ1-5
CDR3 length: 15
V gene: TRBV9
CDR3 protein: CASSTGGVSSQPQHF
CDR3 DNA: TGTGCCAGCAGCACCGGAGGGGTATCGAGTCAGCCCCAGCATTTT

D gene: TRBD2
clone size: .
J gene: TRBJ2-7
CDR3 length: 16
V gene: TRBV4-1
CDR3 protein: CASSHLSSGGPYEQYF
CDR3 DNA: TGCGCCAGCAGCCACCTCTCTAGCGGAGGCCCCTACGAGCAGTACTTC

D gene: .
clone size: .
J gene: TRBJ1-1
CDR3 length: 13
V gene: TRBV29-1
CDR3 protein: CSVEAGMNTEAFF
CDR3 DNA: TGCAGCGTTGAGGCAGGCATGAACACTGAAGCTTTCTTT

D gene: .
clone size: .
J gene: TRBJ2-7
CDR3 length: 15
V gene: TRBV4-1
CDR3 protein: CASSQDPLFNYEQYF
CDR3 DNA: TGCGCCAGCAGCCAAGACCCTCTCTTCAACTACGAGCAGTACTTC

D gene: .
clone size: .
J gene: TRBJ2-2
CDR3 length: 15
V gene: TRBV9
CDR3 protein: CASSVRQGDTGELFF
CDR3 DNA: TGTGCCAGCAGCGTACGGCAGGGAGACACCGGGGAGCTGTTTTTT

D gene: TRBD2
clone size: .
J gene: TRBJ2-1
CDR3 length: 16
V gene: TRBV20-1
CDR3 protein: CSAGLAGGRSYNEQFF
CDR3 DNA: TGCAGTGCCGGACTAGCGGGAGGGAGGTCCTACAATGAGCAGTTCTTC

D gene: TRBD2
clone size: .
J gene: TRBJ2-3
CDR3 length: 18
V gene: TRBV4-1
CDR3 protein: CASSQDDAGVTSTDTQYF
CDR3 DNA: TGCGCCAGCAGCCAAGATGACGCGGGAGTAACTAGCACAGATACGCAGTATTTT

D gene: TRBD1
clone size: once
J gene: TRBJ2-5
CDR3 length: 15
V gene: TRBV7-7
CDR3 protein: CASSSYRGPQETQYF
CDR3 DNA: TGTGCTAGCAGCTCCTACAGGGGACCCCAAGAGACCCAGTACTTC

D gene: TRBD2
clone size: .
J gene: TRBJ2-1
CDR3 length: 22
V gene: TRBV20-1
CDR3 protein: CSARVGLAGGKATHLYYNEQFF
CDR3 DNA: TGCAGTGCTAGAGTCGGACTAGCGGGAGGAAAGGCGACCCACCTGTATTACAATGAGCAGTTCTTC

D gene: TRBD1
clone size: .
J gene: TRBJ1-1
CDR3 length: 15
V gene: TRBV23-1
CDR3 protein: CASSQSRDRVVEAFF
CDR3 DNA: TGCGCCAGCAGTCAATCGAGGGACAGGGTTGTTGAAGCTTTCTTT

D gene: .
clone size: .
J gene: TRBJ2-5
CDR3 length: 15
V gene: TRBV12-3/TRBV12-4
CDR3 protein: CASSFSTGARETQYF
CDR3 DNA: TGTGCCAGCAGTTTTTCTACCGGGGCACGAGAGACCCAGTACTTC

D gene: .
clone size: .
J gene: TRBJ2-4
CDR3 length: 13
V gene: TRBV7-2
CDR3 protein: CASSFLPGNIQYF
CDR3 DNA: TGTGCCAGCAGCTTCCTCCCTGGAAACATTCAGTACTTC

D gene: .
clone size: .
J gene: TRBJ2-1
CDR3 length: 15
V gene: TRBV7-3
CDR3 protein: CASSGVGGTYNEQFF
CDR3 DNA: TGTGCCAGCAGCGGGGTCGGCGGAACTTACAATGAGCAGTTCTTC

D gene: .
clone size: .
J gene: TRBJ2-7
CDR3 length: 17
V gene: TRBV7-9
CDR3 protein: CASGRDSPILSLGEQYF
CDR3 DNA: TGTGCCAGCGGCAGGGATAGCCCAATACTTTCCCTGGGGGAGCAGTACTTC

D gene: .
clone size: .
J gene: TRBJ1-1
CDR3 length: 11
V gene: TRBV6-5
CDR3 protein: CASSRHTEAFF
CDR3 DNA: TGTGCCAGCAGTCGACACACTGAAGCTTTCTTT

D gene: TRBD1
clone size: .
J gene: TRBJ1-5
CDR3 length: 15
V gene: TRBV6-5
CDR3 protein: CASSYRGQGGQPQHF
CDR3 DNA: TGTGCCAGCAGTTACCGCGGACAGGGAGGCCAGCCCCAGCATTTT

D gene: .
clone size: .
J gene: TRBJ1-1
CDR3 length: 18
V gene: TRBV28
CDR3 protein: CASSSQGWSNKSSTEAFF
CDR3 DNA: TGTGCCAGCAGTTCTCAGGGCTGGAGTAACAAAAGCAGCACTGAAGCTTTCTTT

D gene: TRBD2
clone size: .
J gene: TRBJ2-5
CDR3 length: 15
V gene: TRBV12-3/TRBV12-4
CDR3 protein: CASSGIAGIQETQYF
CDR3 DNA: TGTGCCAGCAGTGGGATAGCGGGAATCCAAGAGACCCAGTACTTC

D gene: TRBD1
clone size: .
J gene: TRBJ2-7
CDR3 length: 15
V gene: TRBV29-1
CDR3 protein: CSVGGQGGLSYEQYF
CDR3 DNA: TGCAGCGTTGGGGGACAGGGGGGCCTATCTTACGAGCAGTACTTC

D gene: .
clone size: .
J gene: TRBJ2-7
CDR3 length: 14
V gene: TRBV18
CDR3 protein: CASTRGQGPYEQYF
CDR3 DNA: TGTGCCAGCACCAGAGGGCAGGGCCCCTACGAGCAGTACTTC

D gene: .
clone size: .
J gene: TRBJ1-1
CDR3 length: 14
V gene: TRBV12-3/TRBV12-4
CDR3 protein: CASSFGGAPTEAFF
CDR3 DNA: TGTGCCAGCAGTTTTGGGGGCGCCCCCACTGAAGCTTTCTTT

D gene: TRBD2
clone size: .
J gene: TRBJ2-1
CDR3 length: 13
V gene: TRBV5-1
CDR3 protein: CASKAGGYNEQFF
CDR3 DNA: TGCGCCAGCAAAGCGGGAGGGTACAATGAGCAGTTCTTC

D gene: .
clone size: .
J gene: TRBJ2-3
CDR3 length: 13
V gene: TRBV15
CDR3 protein: CATSREVRDTQYF
CDR3 DNA: TGTGCCACCAGCAGAGAAGTTCGGGATACGCAGTATTTT

D gene: TRBD1
clone size: .
J gene: TRBJ2-3
CDR3 length: 14
V gene: TRBV29-1
CDR3 protein: CSVEAGQGTDTQYF
CDR3 DNA: TGCAGCGTTGAAGCGGGACAGGGGACAGATACGCAGTATTTT

D gene: .
clone size: .
J gene: TRBJ2-7
CDR3 length: 16
V gene: TRBV28
CDR3 protein: CASSLVPTRSSYEQYF
CDR3 DNA: TGTGCCAGCAGTTTAGTCCCGACGCGGAGCTCCTACGAGCAGTACTTC

D gene: .
clone size: .
J gene: TRBJ1-5
CDR3 length: 13
V gene: TRBV27
CDR3 protein: CASRRTLSQPQHF
CDR3 DNA: TGTGCCAGCAGGCGGACTTTAAGTCAGCCCCAGCATTTT

D gene: .
clone size: .
J gene: TRBJ1-5
CDR3 length: 13
V gene: TRBV27
CDR3 protein: CASSLFRDQPQHF
CDR3 DNA: TGTGCCAGCAGTTTATTTCGGGATCAGCCCCAGCATTTT

D gene: TRBD1
clone size: .
J gene: TRBJ1-5
CDR3 length: 14
V gene: TRBV29-1
CDR3 protein: CSVGQGETNQPQHF
CDR3 DNA: TGCAGCGTTGGGCAGGGGGAGACAAATCAGCCCCAGCATTTT

D gene: TRBD2
clone size: .
J gene: TRBJ2-5
CDR3 length: 14
V gene: TRBV6-5
CDR3 protein: CASSYGGGMETQYF
CDR3 DNA: TGTGCCAGCAGTTACGGCGGGGGTATGGAGACCCAGTACTTC

D gene: TRBD2
clone size: .
J gene: TRBJ2-5
CDR3 length: 15
V gene: TRBV20-1
CDR3 protein: CSARGLAGPKETQYF
CDR3 DNA: TGCAGTGCTAGGGGACTAGCGGGCCCTAAAGAGACCCAGTACTTC

D gene: .
clone size: .
J gene: TRBJ2-3
CDR3 length: 14
V gene: TRBV20-1
CDR3 protein: CSSPPLGSTDTQYF
CDR3 DNA: TGCAGTTCCCCCCCACTGGGTAGCACAGATACGCAGTATTTT

D gene: TRBD2
clone size: .
J gene: TRBJ2-1
CDR3 length: 15
V gene: TRBV18
CDR3 protein: CASSTGLAGVNEQFF
CDR3 DNA: TGTGCCAGCTCAACGGGACTAGCGGGAGTAAATGAGCAGTTCTTC

D gene: .
clone size: .
J gene: TRBJ2-7
CDR3 length: 16
V gene: TRBV27
CDR3 protein: CASSSSKGTGAYEQYF
CDR3 DNA: .

D gene: .
clone size: .
J gene: TRBJ1-1
CDR3 length: 14
V gene: TRBV30
CDR3 protein: CALRPGKSNTEAFF
CDR3 DNA: TGTGCCCTAAGACCAGGGAAGTCGAACACTGAAGCTTTCTTT

D gene: .
clone size: .
J gene: TRBJ1-3
CDR3 length: 15
V gene: TRBV20-1
CDR3 protein: CSASGTVSSGNTIYF
CDR3 DNA: TGCAGTGCTTCTGGGACCGTGAGCTCTGGAAACACCATATATTTT

D gene: .
clone size: .
J gene: TRBJ1-2
CDR3 length: 17
V gene: TRBV5-1
CDR3 protein: CASSLEAGGALGYGYTF
CDR3 DNA: TGCGCCAGCAGCTTAGAAGCGGGTGGGGCCCTCGGCTATGGCTACACCTTC

D gene: TRBD2
clone size: .
J gene: TRBJ2-3
CDR3 length: 13
V gene: TRBV29-1
CDR3 protein: CIASGGPADTQYF
CDR3 DNA: TGCATAGCCTCGGGAGGGCCGGCAGATACGCAGTATTTT

D gene: TRBD2
clone size: .
J gene: TRBJ2-2
CDR3 length: 14
V gene: TRBV9
CDR3 protein: CASTTYSGNGELFF
CDR3 DNA: TGTGCCAGCACAACTTATAGCGGGAACGGGGAGCTGTTTTTT

D gene: TRBD2
clone size: .
J gene: TRBJ2-7
CDR3 length: 16
V gene: TRBV12-3/TRBV12-4
CDR3 protein: CASSSPTSGRVYEQYF
CDR3 DNA: TGTGCCAGCAGTTCCCCTACTAGCGGGAGGGTCTACGAGCAGTACTTC

D gene: TRBD2
clone size: .
J gene: TRBJ2-7
CDR3 length: 14
V gene: TRBV5-1
CDR3 protein: CASSFSGSNYEQYF
CDR3 DNA: TGCGCCAGCAGCTTTAGCGGGTCGAACTACGAGCAGTACTTC

D gene: .
clone size: .
J gene: TRBJ2-7
CDR3 length: 15
V gene: TRBV20-1
CDR3 protein: CSASGSEKGSHEQYF
CDR3 DNA: TGCAGTGCTAGCGGATCGGAGAAGGGATCCCACGAGCAGTACTTC